The present T cell receptor beta chain was sequenced within a study of T-cell memory formation after mild COVID-19. V shed 4 bases and J shed 5 bases, with 15 bases lying between them. The CDR3 has 15 residues. The germline CDR1 and CDR2 sequences are KGHDR and SFDVKD. From the 5' RACE reads, TCRdb called clonotypes with MiXCR, one entry per CDR3 protein. This repertoire shows 65,000 to 90,000 distinct CDR3 sequences, around 13% found once; its top ten account for 40% to 45%. This clonotype was counted only a few times. The clonotype originates from a man younger than 35 who had mild COVID-19 (a few samples of this study predate the infection). Cell type and time point are not known. Sequenced material: PBMCs or a T cell subset sorted from them (not recorded which). This chain joins TRBV24-1 and TRBJ2-3; D is perhaps TRBD1 (7 bases). CDR3 in DNA: TGTGCCACCAGTGACTGGGACAGCGGGCGAGATACGCAGTATTTT. The encoded protein is CATSDWDSGRDTQYF.